This T cell receptor beta chain was recorded in a study of beta chain features in type 1 diabetes. Per the germline V gene, CDR1 is SGHAT and CDR2 is FQNNGV. The CDR3 runs to 16 residues. Germline trimming cut 5 bases from V and 0 bases from J; bases unmatched to any gene: 9. This clone was found a few times. TCRB transcripts that were expressed got sequenced, as all of the isolated RNA had been reverse transcribed. The assay was immunoSEQ multiplex PCR, and TCRdb's table has in-frame clones only and misses some. This sample has fewer than 900,000 clones, with roughly 15% found just once. The receptor was isolated from a woman between 18 and 30 years old in good health. Sequencing used naive CD4+ T cells from blood. The chain carries TRBV11-2 and TRBJ2-7, with 8 bases aligning to TRBD1. CDR3 coding DNA: TGTGCCAGCAGCCCCGCTGGACAGGGCGGCTCCTACGAGCAGTACTTC. Amino acid sequence: CASSPAGQGGSYEQYF.